This TCR beta chain appears in the sequencing data of a study of shared clonotypes between healthy human individuals. There are 18 residues in the CDR3. After removal of 3 bases from V and 6 bases from J, the junction contained 18 bases not matched to a gene. Germline V gives CDR1 LNHDA, CDR2 SQIVND (reference sequence). Profiled with immunoSEQ multiplex PCR; TCRdb holds only in-frame clones, not every one. The sample contains around 1.5 million clones, 95% to 99% of which appear only once. The sequenced sample was naive CD4+ T cells sorted from blood. Regarding subset: CD45RA+ positively selected. This clonotype was sampled from a young man in good health. V gene TRBV19 combines with J gene TRBJ2-3; 7 positions agree with TRBD2. In DNA form, the CDR3 reads TGTGCCAGTAGTATGTGGGGAAGGGTAGCGGGTCGTAGGGATACGCAGTATTTT. Its protein is CASSMWGRVAGRRDTQYF.